Shown below are 9 T cell receptor beta chains from a single sample sequenced in a study. A single record per CDR3 protein comes from TCRdb applying MiXCR to the 5' RACE reads. The table records about 62,000 distinct CDR3 sequences, more than 25% of them present only once. Sequenced: tumor-infiltrating naive CD4+ T cells sorted from the breast tumor. Regarding subset: naive CD4+ T cells, CD4+CD45RA+CD25-. These receptors were obtained from a female donor with breast cancer.

The V and J genes are TRBV5-1 and TRBJ2-3; 7 bases are a match to TRBD1. This CDR3 contains 15 residues. The germline CDR1 and CDR2 sequences are SGHRS and YFSETQ. Trimming took 0 bases from V and 2 from J; bases not matched to a gene: 3. CDR3 bases: TGCGCCAGCAGCTTGGCGGGACAGTTCACAGATACGCAGTATTTT. Its protein product is CASSLAGQFTDTQYF. Complete variable domain (other parts from reference TRBV5-1 and TRBJ2-3): KAGVTQTPRYLIKTRGQQVTLSCSPISGHRSVSWYQQTPGQGLQFLFEYFSETQRNKGNFPGRFSGRQFSNSRSEMNVSTLELGDSALYLCASSLAGQFTDTQYFGPGTRLTVL.

Note on this clonotype: This may come from a read error, since a much larger clone is one base off. CDR3 sequence reads: CASSTSGRAYDEQFF. In DNA form, the CDR3 reads TGTGCCAGCAGCACTAGCGGGAGGGCCTACGATGAGCAGTTCTTC. The rearrangement links TRBV12-3 or TRBV12-4 to TRBJ2-1, with 13 bases matching TRBD2. CDR3 length: 15 residues.

Many counts were recorded for this clonotype. V is TRBV12-3 or TRBV12-4 and J is TRBJ1-1; no firm D call. V was pared by 1 base and J by 0 bases, with 3 bases between. This CDR3 region has 13 residues. CDR3 nucleotide sequence: TGTGCCAGCAGTTTAGGGATGAACACTGAAGCTTTCTTT. Its translation: CASSLGMNTEAFF.

The chain joins TRBV29-1 to TRBJ2-5; possible D gene TRBD2, 6 bases. This CDR3 spans 13 amino acids. V lost 7 bases, J lost 5 bases, and 17 bases lay in between. CDR1 and CDR2 from the germline V gene are SQVTM and ANQGSEA. Here the CDR3 DNA reads TGCAGCGGCCGTTCGGGAGTGGATGAGACCCAGTACTTC. Translation: CSGRSGVDETQYF. Full variable domain (outside the CDR3, taken from reference TRBV29-1 and TRBJ2-5): SAVISQKPSRDICQRGTSLTIQCQVDSQVTMMFWYRQQPGQSLTLIATANQGSEATYESGFVIDKFPISRPNLTFSTLTVSNMSPEDSSIYLCSGRSGVDETQYFGPGTRLLVL.

The rearrangement links TRBV12-3 or TRBV12-4 to TRBJ2-4; TRBD2 is a possible D gene (5 bases). V lost 2 bases to trimming and J lost 2 bases, with 10 bases between them. CDR3 size: 15 residues. For the CDR3, the DNA is TGTGCCAGCAGTTTATGGGAGTGGTCCAAAAACATTCAGTACTTC. The encoded protein is CASSLWEWSKNIQYF.

Only a few counts were recorded for this clonotype. The chain is built from TRBV4-2 and TRBJ2-7, with D perhaps matching TRBD2 (6 bases). CDR3 length: 16 amino acids. The V end was cut by 0 bases, the J end by 0 bases, with 12 bases between. Germline V lookup: CDR1 LGHNA, CDR2 YNFKEQ. The CDR3 coding sequence is TGTGCCAGCAGCCAAGAGGCGCGGGGCAACTCCTACGAGCAGTACTTC. Its translation: CASSQEARGNSYEQYF.

This clonotype was recorded once. The V and J genes are TRBV9 and TRBJ1-1, with D unresolved. Looked up from germline, CDR1 is SGDLS and CDR2 is YYNGEE. CDR3 length equals 14 residues. With 4 bases removed from V and 4 bases from J, the gap between germline ends came to 14 bases. In DNA, the CDR3 is TGTGCCAGCAGCCCTACCCGCGGATTCACTGAAGCTTTCTTT. Protein sequence: CASSPTRGFTEAFF.

This rearrangement joins TRBV20-1 to TRBJ1-6; 8 nucleotides line up with TRBD1. V lost 3 bases, J lost 0 bases, and 13 bases stayed unmatched. Germline values: CDR1 DFQATT, CDR2 SNEGSKA (reference sequence). The length of the CDR3 is 19 residues. Written as DNA, the CDR3 is TGCAGTGCTAGGGCTGACAGGGGTCGATATAGCTCCTATAATTCACCCCTCCACTTT. This translates into CSARADRGRYSSYNSPLHF.

This chain connects TRBV7-9 to TRBJ1-1, with D possibly TRBD1 on 6 matching bases. The CDR3 loop spans 15 amino acids. The V end lost 7 bases, the J end lost 0 bases, and 15 bases lay between the germline ends. Germline CDR1 SEHNR, CDR2 FQNEAQ (reference sequence). As DNA, the CDR3 is TGTGCCAGCAACTTGGAGGACAGAATGAACACTGAAGCTTTCTTT. This codes for CASNLEDRMNTEAFF. Full variable domain (remainder filled in from reference TRBV7-9 and TRBJ1-1): DTGVSQNPRHKITKRGQNVTFRCDPISEHNRLYWYRQTLGQGPEFLTYFQNEAQLEKSRLLSDRFSAERPKGSFSTLEIQRTEQGDSAMYLCASNLEDRMNTEAFFGQGTRLTVV.